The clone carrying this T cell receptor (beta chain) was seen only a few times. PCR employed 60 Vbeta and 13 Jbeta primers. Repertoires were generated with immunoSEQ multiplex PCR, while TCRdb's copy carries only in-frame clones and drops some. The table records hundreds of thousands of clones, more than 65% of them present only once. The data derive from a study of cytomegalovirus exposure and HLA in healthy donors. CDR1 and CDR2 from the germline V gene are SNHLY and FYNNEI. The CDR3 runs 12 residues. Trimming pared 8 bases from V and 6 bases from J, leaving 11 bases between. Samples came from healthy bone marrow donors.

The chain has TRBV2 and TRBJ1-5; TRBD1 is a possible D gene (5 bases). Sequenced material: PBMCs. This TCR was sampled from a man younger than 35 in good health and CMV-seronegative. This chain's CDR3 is CASGASVQPQHF. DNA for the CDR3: TGTGCCAGCGGGGCGTCTGTTCAGCCCCAGCATTTT.